The present TCR beta chain was sequenced within a study of blood T cell repertoires in COVID-19. Across the study: Acute and convalescent COVID-19 samples came from the United States, Italy and Spain. PBMCs, B-cell-depleted T cells, or T cells were the source of the cDNA or gDNA that made up the material.

Data came from immunoSEQ multiplex PCR; TCRdb stores just in-frame clones and leaves some out. The profile shows about 52,000 clones, roughly 87% of them singletons. V was pared by 5 bases and J by 1 base, with 4 bases of the junction left unmatched. The CDR3 runs to 14 residues. Germline values: CDR1 LNHDA, CDR2 SQIVND (reference sequence). Sequencing was carried out using peripheral blood. The TCR sequence derives from a human donor with active COVID-19. The donor label of this sample is uncertain. The V gene is TRBV19, the J gene TRBJ2-7; 8 bases fit TRBD1. The CDR3 loop reads CASSAGTGSYEQYF. CDR3 nucleotide sequence: TGTGCCAGTAGTGCCGGGACAGGTTCCTACGAGCAGTACTTC.